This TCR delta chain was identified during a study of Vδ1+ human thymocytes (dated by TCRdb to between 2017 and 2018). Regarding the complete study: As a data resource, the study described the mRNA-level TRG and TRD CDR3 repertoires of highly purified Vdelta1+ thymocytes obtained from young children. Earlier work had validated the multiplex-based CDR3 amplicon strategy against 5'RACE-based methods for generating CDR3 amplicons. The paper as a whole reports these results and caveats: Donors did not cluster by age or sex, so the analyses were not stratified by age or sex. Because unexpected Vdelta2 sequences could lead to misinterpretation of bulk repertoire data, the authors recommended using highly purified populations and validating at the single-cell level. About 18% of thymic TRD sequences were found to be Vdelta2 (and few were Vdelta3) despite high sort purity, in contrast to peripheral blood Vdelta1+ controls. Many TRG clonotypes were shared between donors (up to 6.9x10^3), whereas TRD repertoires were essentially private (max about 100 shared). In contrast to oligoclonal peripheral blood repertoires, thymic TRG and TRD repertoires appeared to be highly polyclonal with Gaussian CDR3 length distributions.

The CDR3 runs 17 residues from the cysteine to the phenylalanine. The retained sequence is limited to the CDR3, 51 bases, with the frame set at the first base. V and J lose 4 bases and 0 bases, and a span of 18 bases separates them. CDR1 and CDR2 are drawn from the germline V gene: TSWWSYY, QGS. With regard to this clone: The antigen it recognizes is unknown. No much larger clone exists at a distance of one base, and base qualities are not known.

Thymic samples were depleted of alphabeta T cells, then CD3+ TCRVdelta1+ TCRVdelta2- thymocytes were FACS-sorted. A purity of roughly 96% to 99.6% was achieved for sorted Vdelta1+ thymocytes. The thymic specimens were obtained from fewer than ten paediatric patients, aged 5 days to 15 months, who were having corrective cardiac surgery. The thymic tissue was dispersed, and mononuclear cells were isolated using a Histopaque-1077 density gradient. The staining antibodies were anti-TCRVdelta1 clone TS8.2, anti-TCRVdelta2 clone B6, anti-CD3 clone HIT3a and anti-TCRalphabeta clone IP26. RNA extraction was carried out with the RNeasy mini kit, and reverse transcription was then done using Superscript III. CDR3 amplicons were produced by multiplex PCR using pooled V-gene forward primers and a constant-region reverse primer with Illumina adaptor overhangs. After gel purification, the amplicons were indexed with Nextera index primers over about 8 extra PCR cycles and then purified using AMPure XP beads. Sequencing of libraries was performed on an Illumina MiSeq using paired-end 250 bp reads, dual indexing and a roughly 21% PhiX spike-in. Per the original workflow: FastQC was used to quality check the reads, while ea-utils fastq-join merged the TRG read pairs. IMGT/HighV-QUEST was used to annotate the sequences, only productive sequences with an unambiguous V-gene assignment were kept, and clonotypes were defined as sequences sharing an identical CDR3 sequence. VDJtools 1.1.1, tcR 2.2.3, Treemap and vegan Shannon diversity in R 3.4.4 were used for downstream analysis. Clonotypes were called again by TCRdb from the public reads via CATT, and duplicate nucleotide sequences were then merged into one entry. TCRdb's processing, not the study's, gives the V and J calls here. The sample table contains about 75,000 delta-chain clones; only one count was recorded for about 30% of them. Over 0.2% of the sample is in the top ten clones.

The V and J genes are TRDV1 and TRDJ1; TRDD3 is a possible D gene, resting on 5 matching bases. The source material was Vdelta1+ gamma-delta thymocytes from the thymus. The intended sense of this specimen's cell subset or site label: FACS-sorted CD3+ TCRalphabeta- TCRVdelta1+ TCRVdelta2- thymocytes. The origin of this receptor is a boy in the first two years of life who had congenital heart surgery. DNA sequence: TGTGCTCTTGGGGTGATAAGGGGGGCCTTGTACACCGATAAACTCATCTTT. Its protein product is CALGVIRGALYTDKLIF.